These 20 T cell receptor beta chains were all obtained from the same sample, sequenced in a study of blood T cell repertoires in COVID-19. TCRdb keeps only in-frame clones here, not all; method: immunoSEQ multiplex PCR. The profile shows 150,000 to 200,000 clones, more than 75% of them singletons. The sample consisted of peripheral blood. These receptors all stem from a man between 60 and 70 years old with active or convalescent COVID-19.

This sequence joins TRBV28 and TRBJ1-1; D unresolved. CDR3 length equals 14 residues. The germline V gene has CDR1 MDHEN and CDR2 SYDVKM. V was pared by 3 bases and J by 5 bases, with 13 bases between. The CDR3 is CASSLTGQWTEAFF. The CDR3 nucleotides read TGTGCCAGCAGTTTGACGGGTCAATGGACTGAAGCTTTCTTT.

The chain carries TRBV29-1 and TRBJ2-1; TRBD1 agrees at 8 bases. CDR1 SQVTM and CDR2 ANQGSEA come from the germline V gene. The CDR3 is 17 amino acids. V trimming: 1 base; J trimming: 2 bases; junction bases outside the gene matches: 10. The DNA for the CDR3 is TGCAGCGTTGAAGCCCCCAGGGCAGGGGGCACCTACAATGAGCAGTTCTTC. Amino acids: CSVEAPRAGGTYNEQFF.

Details on this clone: The sample has other DNA sequences that encode this CDR3 too. The chain combines TRBV18 with TRBJ1-1; possible D gene TRBD1, 6 bases. Trimming stripped 1 base from V and 5 bases from J, with 14 bases between. Germline V gives CDR1 KGHSH, CDR2 LQKENI. There are 15 residues in the CDR3. The chain's CDR3 is CASSPQGDRGTEAFF. In DNA form, the CDR3 reads TGTGCCAGCTCACCACAGGGGGATCGCGGAACTGAAGCTTTCTTT.

Only one count was recorded for this clone. This sequence joins TRBV18 and TRBJ2-7; TRBD1 matches 8 bases. Germline V gene lookup returns CDR1 KGHSH and CDR2 LQKENI. The CDR3 is made up of 16 amino acids. With V trimmed by 3 bases and J by 7 bases, 14 bases remained unmatched. The CDR3 protein is CASSPSSGQGAGEQYF. DNA for the CDR3: TGTGCCAGCTCACCTAGTTCGGGGCAGGGGGCTGGGGAGCAGTACTTC.

The chain links TRBV5-1 to TRBJ2-4, with TRBD2 identical over 8 bases. Germline V gene sequence: CDR1 SGHRS, CDR2 YFSETQ. The CDR3 has 15 amino acids. V shed 1 base, J shed 5 bases, and the junction held 5 bases outside the gene matches. This chain's CDR3 is CASSLTGTSENIQYF. The CDR3 region has the DNA TGCGCCAGCAGCTTGACCGGGACTAGTGAAAACATTCAGTACTTC. The full variable domain, its missing parts supplied by reference TRBV5-1 and TRBJ2-4, is KAGVTQTPRYLIKTRGQQVTLSCSPISGHRSVSWYQQTPGQGLQFLFEYFSETQRNKGNFPGRFSGRQFSNSRSEMNVSTLELGDSALYLCASSLTGTSENIQYFGAGTRLSVL.

This chain joins TRBV19 and TRBJ1-2; 8 bases match TRBD1. CDR3 size: 16 residues. Germline assignment: CDR1 LNHDA and CDR2 SQIVND (reference sequence). V lost 5 bases and J lost 0; bases outside the gene matches: 8. CDR3 loop: CASSPLTGGTNYGYTF. The CDR3 bases are TGTGCCAGTAGTCCTCTCACAGGGGGGACTAACTATGGCTACACCTTC.

The V and J genes are TRBV9 and TRBJ2-1, with 8 positions matching TRBD1. The CDR3 extends over 16 amino acids. Germline CDR1 and CDR2: SGDLS and YYNGEE. The trim removed 4 bases at V and 8 bases at J, leaving 14 bases unmatched. The CDR3 here is CASSMPRDRPGHEQFF. CDR3 nucleotide sequence: TGTGCCAGCAGCATGCCCAGGGACAGGCCAGGGCATGAGCAGTTCTTC.

This chain uses TRBV23-1 with TRBJ2-1; tentative D call: TRBD2 (6 bases). TRBV23-1 is an open reading frame whose function is uncertain. Trimming pared 5 bases from V and 1 base from J, leaving 12 bases between. The CDR3 runs to 15 residues. CDR3 amino acids: CASSDAGRSYNEQFF. The DNA for the CDR3 is TGCGCCAGCAGTGACGCGGGGCGATCCTACAATGAGCAGTTCTTC.

The rearrangement links TRBV30 to TRBJ2-2, with 9 bases aligning to TRBD1. CDR3 length equals 12 residues. With V trimmed by 5 bases and J by 6 bases, 1 base remained unmatched. Germline V gene data show CDR1 as GTSNPN and CDR2 as SVGIG (reference sequence). This chain's CDR3 is CAWGQGSGELFF. In DNA form, the CDR3 reads TGTGCCTGGGGACAGGGGTCCGGGGAGCTGTTTTTT.

This chain links TRBV18 with TRBJ1-5; possibly TRBD1 for D (6 bases). The V end lost 1 base, the J end lost 2 bases, and 9 bases lay between the germline ends. CDR1 is KGHSH and CDR2 is LQKENI in the germline V gene. This CDR3 is 15 amino acids long. The CDR3 loop is CASSPQTGRNQPQHF. CDR3 coding DNA: TGTGCCAGCTCACCACAGACAGGACGCAATCAGCCCCAGCATTTT.

The chain links TRBV25-1 to TRBJ1-2, with D maybe TRBD1 (5 bases). Germline V gives CDR1 MGHDK, CDR2 SYGVNS. Deletions cut 4 bases from V and 1 base from J, with 19 bases between. The CDR3 totals 17 residues. The CDR3 DNA is TGTGCCAGCAGTGGGGAGGTCCGCGGAGGGGTTAACTATGGCTACACCTTC. Protein: CASSGEVRGGVNYGYTF.

The sample holds a few counts of this clone. The rearrangement joins TRBV7-8 to TRBJ2-7; TRBD2 matches 8 bases. The V gene's germline CDR1 is SGHVS and CDR2 FQNEAQ. The trim removed 2 bases at V and 1 base at J, leaving 13 bases unmatched. CDR3 length: 18 residues. The CDR3 coding sequence is TGTGCCAGCAGCTTACGGGCCCTCCGTAGCGGGACGTCCTACGAGCAGTACTTC. Translating gives CASSLRALRSGTSYEQYF.

The chain couples TRBV5-1 to TRBJ1-1, with TRBD1 matching over 7 bases. The CDR3 covers 13 residues. Trimming took 4 bases from V and 1 from J; bases not matched to a gene: 1. CDR1 and CDR2 from the germline V gene are SGHRS and YFSETQ. The DNA for the CDR3 is TGCGCCAGCAGCGGGACAGCGAACACTGAAGCTTTCTTT. Residues: CASSGTANTEAFF.

The J gene is TRBJ2-5, the V gene TRBV12-3 or TRBV12-4; weak D call: TRBD1 (6 bases). The CDR3 totals 13 residues. Deletions cut 4 bases from V and 2 bases from J, with 8 bases between. CDR3: CASSSGQQETQYF. CDR3 DNA: TGTGCCAGCAGTTCGGGACAACAAGAGACCCAGTACTTC.

The rearrangement joins TRBV9 to TRBJ2-2; TRBD2 matches 11 bases. The V segment lost 0 bases and the J segment 3 bases; nucleotides outside the gene matches: 10. Germline V gene data show CDR1 as SGDLS and CDR2 as YYNGEE. This CDR3 is built from 19 residues. In nucleotides, the CDR3 is TGTGCCAGCAGCGTAGGGGCTATAGCGGGGGGGCCCGACACCGGGGAGCTGTTTTTT. This gives the protein CASSVGAIAGGPDTGELFF.

The chain couples TRBV6-5 to TRBJ1-1; 11 nucleotides line up with TRBD1. J was trimmed by 3 bases and V by 4 bases; bases with no gene match: 1. CDR3 length equals 14 residues. Germline CDR1 and CDR2: MNHEY and SVGAGI. CDR3 DNA: TGTGCCAGCAGTTTGGGACAGGGGGACACTGAAGCTTTCTTT. Translated, it gives CASSLGQGDTEAFF.

CDR3 in amino acids: CASNRQSYGYTF. In nucleotides, the CDR3 is TGTGCCAGCAATAGACAGTCCTATGGCTACACCTTC. The chain joins TRBV28 to TRBJ1-2, with D perhaps matching TRBD1 (5 bases). Trimming pared 7 bases from V and 4 bases from J, leaving 10 bases between. Per germline, CDR1 MDHEN and CDR2 SYDVKM. This CDR3 is 12 amino acids long.

The chain recombines TRBV11-2 with TRBJ1-2; 9 bases agree with TRBD1. The CDR3 sequence is 16 residues long. J lost 4 bases, V lost 6 bases, and 12 bases had no gene match. The germline V gene has CDR1 SGHAT and CDR2 FQNNGV. Here the CDR3 reads CASRNPGQGTGYGYTF. In nucleotides, the CDR3 is TGTGCCAGCAGGAACCCGGGACAGGGAACGGGCTATGGCTACACCTTC.

This clone came up once. V usage is TRBV5-1 and J usage is TRBJ1-1, with D maybe TRBD1 (5 bases). From germline, CDR1 is SGHRS and CDR2 YFSETQ. V was pared by 3 bases and J by 2 bases, with 17 bases between. CDR3 length: 16 residues. The CDR3 bases are TGCGCCAGCAGCTCCGCCCCAGCGGGGGGTAACACTGAAGCTTTCTTT. Protein product: CASSSAPAGGNTEAFF. Full variable domain (rest looked up from reference TRBV5-1 and TRBJ1-1): KAGVTQTPRYLIKTRGQQVTLSCSPISGHRSVSWYQQTPGQGLQFLFEYFSETQRNKGNFPGRFSGRQFSNSRSEMNVSTLELGDSALYLCASSSAPAGGNTEAFFGQGTRLTVV.

The chain couples TRBV5-1 to TRBJ2-7, with D possibly being TRBD1 (6 bases). Germline assignment: CDR1 SGHRS and CDR2 YFSETQ. Trimming pared 0 bases from V and 3 bases from J, leaving 7 bases between. There are 13 residues in the CDR3. The CDR3 coding sequence is TGCGCCAGCAGCTTGGACAGGGTCTACGAGCAGTACTTC. Its translation is CASSLDRVYEQYF.